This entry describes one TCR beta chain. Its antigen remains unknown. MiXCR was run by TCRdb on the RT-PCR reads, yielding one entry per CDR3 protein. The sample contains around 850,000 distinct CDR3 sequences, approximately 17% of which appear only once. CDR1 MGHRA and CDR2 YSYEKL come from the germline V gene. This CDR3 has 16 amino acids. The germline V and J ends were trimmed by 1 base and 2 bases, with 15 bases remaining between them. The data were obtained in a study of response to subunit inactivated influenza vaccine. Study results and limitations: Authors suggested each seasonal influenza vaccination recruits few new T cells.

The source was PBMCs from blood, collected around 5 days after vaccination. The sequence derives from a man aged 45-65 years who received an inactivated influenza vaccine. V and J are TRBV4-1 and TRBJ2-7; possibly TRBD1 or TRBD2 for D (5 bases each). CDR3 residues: CASSQGVIQGAYEQYF. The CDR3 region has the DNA TGCGCCAGCAGCCAAGGAGTAATCCAGGGAGCCTACGAGCAGTACTTC.